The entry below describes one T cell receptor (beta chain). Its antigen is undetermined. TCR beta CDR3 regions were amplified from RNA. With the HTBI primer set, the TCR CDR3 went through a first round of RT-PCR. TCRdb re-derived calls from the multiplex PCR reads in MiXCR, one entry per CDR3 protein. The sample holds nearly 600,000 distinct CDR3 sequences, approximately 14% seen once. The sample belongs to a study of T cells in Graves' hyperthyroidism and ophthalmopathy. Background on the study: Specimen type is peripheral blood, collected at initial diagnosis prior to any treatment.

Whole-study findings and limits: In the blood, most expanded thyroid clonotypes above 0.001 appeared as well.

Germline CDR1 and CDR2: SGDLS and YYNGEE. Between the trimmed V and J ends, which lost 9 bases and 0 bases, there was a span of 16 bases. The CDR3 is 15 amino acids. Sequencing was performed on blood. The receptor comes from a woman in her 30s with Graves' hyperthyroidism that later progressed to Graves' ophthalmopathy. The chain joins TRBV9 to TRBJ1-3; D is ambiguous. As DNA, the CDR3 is TGTGCCAACAGTGGAGCAGGAGACTCTGGAAACACCATATATTTT. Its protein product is CANSGAGDSGNTIYF. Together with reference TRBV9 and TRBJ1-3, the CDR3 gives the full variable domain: DSGVTQTPKHLITATGQRVTLRCSPRSGDLSVYWYQQSLDQGLQFLIQYYNGEERAKGNILERFSAQQFPDLHSELNLSSLELGDSALYFCANSGAGDSGNTIYFGEGSWLTVV.